This TCR beta chain was obtained from a study of T-cell reconstitution after alpha-beta-depleted transplantation in children. The junction had 14 bases not matched to a gene; V was cut back by 6 bases and J by 0 bases. CDR1 is SQVTM and CDR2 is ANQGSEA in the germline V gene. The length of the CDR3 is 17 residues. Unique molecular identifiers featured in how the TCRbeta library was prepared. In TCRdb, the PCR reads were re-called with MiXCR into one record per CDR3 protein. The sample gives hundreds of thousands of distinct CDR3 sequences, approximately 17% of which show up once; approximately 1.1% is in the top ten. This clonotype appeared a few times.

The TCR was taken from a human donor who donated a stem cell graft to a child with acute myeloid leukemia. The chain carries TRBV29-1 and TRBJ1-3, with TRBD1 identical over 7 bases. The sample was PBMCs from the stem cell graft donor, taken from the stem cell graft. The DNA of the CDR3 is TGCAGCGTCGTGGTACCGGGACAGACGCTCTCTGGAAACACCATATATTTT. Its protein product is CSVVVPGQTLSGNTIYF.